What follows is one T cell receptor beta chain and its context. Germline CDR1 reads LNHDA; CDR2 reads SQIVND (reference sequence). Trimming removed 4 bases at V and 0 bases at J, with 12 bases between. CDR3 length: 16 amino acids. The age range of participants was about 18 to 90 years, with residence in around 22 US areas. Clinical history as reported by participants underpinned cohort assignment. Original methodology: From reference gene primer amplification, estimates of nucleated cell counts were derived. This table comes from immunoSEQ multiplex PCR, and its TCRdb copy is limited to in-frame clones, with some not included. That table furnishes V, J and clone size, whereas the DNA furnished D and trimming. The sample lists around 250,000 clones; about 83% were seen once. This specimen comes from a study of blood T cell repertoires in COVID-19.

The source material was PBMCs or T cells enriched from blood (not recorded which). The gene calls are TRBV19 and TRBJ1-4, with D unresolved. This sequence was found in a woman between 45 and 60 years old who had recovered from COVID-19. The DNA of the CDR3 is TGTGCCAGTAGTAAAATGCGGGTTGCAACTAATGAAAAACTGTTTTTT. Amino acid sequence: CASSKMRVATNEKLFF.